The rows below give T cell receptor beta chains drawn from one sample of a study of shared clonotypes between healthy human individuals. Data came from immunoSEQ multiplex PCR; TCRdb stores just in-frame clones and leaves some out. The data contain hundreds of thousands of clones, 74% of them singletons. The sequenced sample consisted of memory CD4+ T cells sorted from blood. The receptors shown here come from a woman younger than 45 in good health. Each CDR3 is given with its conserved first and last residue. The D gene is left open where the match is weak. Where a row states a size, it is once, few, many or the class of an expanded clone; other rows omit it.

v_call: TRBV6-1; j_call: TRBJ1-2; d_call: TRBD1; clone_size: NA; cdr3_nt: TGTGCCAGCAGTGGACAGGGAATTGGCTACACCTTC; cdr3_aa: CASSGQGIGYTF
v_call: TRBV30; j_call: TRBJ2-7; d_call: NA; clone_size: NA; cdr3_nt: TGTGCCTGGAGTGTAATCTACGAGCAGTACTTC; cdr3_aa: CAWSVIYEQYF
v_call: TRBV27; j_call: TRBJ1-3; d_call: NA; clone_size: NA; cdr3_nt: TGTGCCAGCAGTTCAAGACAGAACTCTGGAAACACCATATATTTT; cdr3_aa: CASSSRQNSGNTIYF
v_call: TRBV9; j_call: TRBJ2-6; d_call: NA; clone_size: many; cdr3_nt: TGTGCCAGCGGACCCTTCGGGCCGACTGGGGCCAACGTCCTGACTTTC; cdr3_aa: CASGPFGPTGANVLTF
v_call: TRBV5-8; j_call: TRBJ1-4; d_call: NA; clone_size: NA; cdr3_nt: TGTGCCAGCAGCTTGGAGTATGCAACTAATGAAAAACTGTTTTTT; cdr3_aa: CASSLEYATNEKLFF
v_call: TRBV6-1; j_call: TRBJ1-4; d_call: NA; clone_size: NA; cdr3_nt: TGTGCCAGCAGGGGGAACGGAGAAAAACTGTTTTTT; cdr3_aa: CASRGNGEKLFF
v_call: TRBV11-2; j_call: TRBJ1-1; d_call: TRBD1; clone_size: once; cdr3_nt: TGTGCCAGCAGCTTCGACAGGGCGAACACTGAAGCTTTCTTT; cdr3_aa: CASSFDRANTEAFF
v_call: TRBV11-2; j_call: TRBJ2-7; d_call: NA; clone_size: NA; cdr3_nt: TGTGCCAGCAGCCCCTCGGATCGCGAGCAGTACTTC; cdr3_aa: CASSPSDREQYF
v_call: TRBV9; j_call: TRBJ1-3; d_call: TRBD1; clone_size: NA; cdr3_nt: TGTGCCAGCATGAGAGGGGGCGGAAACACCATATATTTT; cdr3_aa: CASMRGGGNTIYF
v_call: TRBV7-8; j_call: TRBJ1-4; d_call: NA; clone_size: NA; cdr3_nt: TGTGCCAGCAGCCCCCAACCCGGGACATTTGTGGGTGAAAAACTGTTTTTT; cdr3_aa: CASSPQPGTFVGEKLFF
v_call: TRBV5-1; j_call: TRBJ2-2; d_call: TRBD1; clone_size: NA; cdr3_nt: TGCGCCAGCAGCACGGACAGGGTTGACACCGGGGAGCTGTTTTTT; cdr3_aa: CASSTDRVDTGELFF
v_call: TRBV7-8; j_call: TRBJ2-1; d_call: TRBD2; clone_size: once; cdr3_nt: TGTGCCAGCAGCTTAGATACTAGCGGGGTCAATGAGCAGTTCTTC; cdr3_aa: CASSLDTSGVNEQFF
v_call: TRBV7-9; j_call: TRBJ1-2; d_call: TRBD1; clone_size: NA; cdr3_nt: TGTGCCAGCAGCTTAGGTTTACAGGGGGCTGGCTACACCTTC; cdr3_aa: CASSLGLQGAGYTF
v_call: TRBV11-2; j_call: TRBJ2-1; d_call: TRBD2; clone_size: NA; cdr3_nt: TGTGCCAGCAAGACTAGCGTATACAATGAGCAGTTCTTC; cdr3_aa: CASKTSVYNEQFF
v_call: TRBV28; j_call: TRBJ1-1; d_call: NA; clone_size: NA; cdr3_nt: TGTGCCAGCAGTTTATACAGAATCACTGAAGCTTTCTTT; cdr3_aa: CASSLYRITEAFF
v_call: TRBV19; j_call: TRBJ2-2; d_call: TRBD2; clone_size: NA; cdr3_nt: TGTGCCAGTAGTAGAACTAGCGGTGGGGCCGGGGAGCTGTTTTTT; cdr3_aa: CASSRTSGGAGELFF
v_call: TRBV6-5; j_call: TRBJ2-6; d_call: NA; clone_size: NA; cdr3_nt: TGTGCCAGCACCCCGGTGAGCTCTGGGGCCAACGTCCTGACTTTC; cdr3_aa: CASTPVSSGANVLTF
v_call: TRBV5-1; j_call: TRBJ2-1; d_call: NA; clone_size: many; cdr3_nt: TGCGCCAGCAGCTTGGGATCGGGAGAGTACTACAATGAGCAGTTCTTC; cdr3_aa: CASSLGSGEYYNEQFF
v_call: TRBV7-6; j_call: TRBJ2-2; d_call: TRBD1; clone_size: once; cdr3_nt: TGTGCCAGCAGCTTATTCCCCGTGGGACAGGGTGTTACCGGGGAGCTGTTTTTT; cdr3_aa: CASSLFPVGQGVTGELFF
v_call: TRBV2; j_call: TRBJ1-4; d_call: NA; clone_size: NA; cdr3_nt: TGTGCCAGCAGTGAGGGAGGACTGGAGGAAAAACTGTTTTTT; cdr3_aa: CASSEGGLEEKLFF
v_call: TRBV5-1; j_call: TRBJ2-7; d_call: TRBD2; clone_size: NA; cdr3_nt: TGCGCCAGCAGAGTAGCGGGAGGCTCCTACGAGCAGTACTTC; cdr3_aa: CASRVAGGSYEQYF
v_call: TRBV11-2; j_call: TRBJ2-7; d_call: TRBD2; clone_size: NA; cdr3_nt: TGTGCCAGCAGCCTTCGACTAGCGGGAGTTTTCGAGCAGTACTTC; cdr3_aa: CASSLRLAGVFEQYF
v_call: TRBV28; j_call: TRBJ1-2; d_call: NA; clone_size: many; cdr3_nt: TGTGCCAGTGAGAGGGATATCCGCTATGGCTACACCTTC; cdr3_aa: CASERDIRYGYTF
v_call: TRBV5-1; j_call: TRBJ2-3; d_call: TRBD2; clone_size: NA; cdr3_nt: TGCGCCAGCATAGGACTAGCGGGAGGCCCAGATACGCAGTATTTT; cdr3_aa: CASIGLAGGPDTQYF
v_call: TRBV27; j_call: TRBJ2-4; d_call: NA; clone_size: NA; cdr3_nt: TGTGCCAGCAGGACAGTAGCCAAAAACATTCAGTACTTC; cdr3_aa: CASRTVAKNIQYF
v_call: TRBV7-8; j_call: TRBJ2-7; d_call: NA; clone_size: few; cdr3_nt: TGTGCCAGCAGCTACACACCGGTCGACGAGCAGTACTTC; cdr3_aa: CASSYTPVDEQYF
v_call: TRBV6-5; j_call: TRBJ1-4; d_call: NA; clone_size: once; cdr3_nt: TGTGCCAGCAGTTACAACGGACAGACGGATAATGAAAAACTGTTTTTT; cdr3_aa: CASSYNGQTDNEKLFF
v_call: TRBV11-1; j_call: TRBJ2-7; d_call: NA; clone_size: NA; cdr3_nt: TGTGCCAGCAGCACAATCAGGGGTTCGGTCTACGAGCAGTACTTC; cdr3_aa: CASSTIRGSVYEQYF
v_call: TRBV30; j_call: TRBJ2-1; d_call: TRBD2; clone_size: few; cdr3_nt: TGTGCCTGGAGTGTACGCCTAGCGGGAGGTAATGAGCAGTTCTTC; cdr3_aa: CAWSVRLAGGNEQFF
v_call: TRBV27; j_call: TRBJ2-7; d_call: NA; clone_size: NA; cdr3_nt: TGTGCCAGCAGTTTAAAAGGGTTCTACGAGCAGTACTTC; cdr3_aa: CASSLKGFYEQYF
v_call: TRBV7-9; j_call: TRBJ2-1; d_call: NA; clone_size: NA; cdr3_nt: TGTGCCAGCAGCCCCGGGTCCGTACAAAGCGATGGGCAGTTCTTC; cdr3_aa: CASSPGSVQSDGQFF
v_call: TRBV7-9; j_call: TRBJ2-4; d_call: NA; clone_size: NA; cdr3_nt: TGTGCCAGCAGCTTATTAAACATTCAGTACTTC; cdr3_aa: CASSLLNIQYF
v_call: TRBV5-1; j_call: TRBJ2-1; d_call: TRBD2; clone_size: NA; cdr3_nt: TGCGCCAGCAGCTTAGCCGGACTAGCGGGAGGATCCTCTACGTACAATGAGCTGTTCTTC; cdr3_aa: CASSLAGLAGGSSTYNELFF
v_call: TRBV7-9; j_call: TRBJ1-1; d_call: TRBD1; clone_size: NA; cdr3_nt: TGTGCCAGCAGCTACGGGACAGGGGATGGAACTGAAGCTTTCTTT; cdr3_aa: CASSYGTGDGTEAFF
v_call: TRBV18; j_call: TRBJ2-5; d_call: NA; clone_size: NA; cdr3_nt: TGTGCCAGCTCACAGGCAGGCCAAGAGACCCAGTACTTC; cdr3_aa: CASSQAGQETQYF
v_call: TRBV2; j_call: TRBJ2-1; d_call: TRBD1; clone_size: NA; cdr3_nt: TGTGCCAGCACCGGACAGGGGGCTCATGAGCAGTTCTTC; cdr3_aa: CASTGQGAHEQFF
v_call: TRBV2; j_call: TRBJ2-1; d_call: TRBD1; clone_size: NA; cdr3_nt: TGTGCCAGCAGTGTATTGTATAGGGGGCTCGGCGAGCAGTTCTTC; cdr3_aa: CASSVLYRGLGEQFF
v_call: TRBV5-1; j_call: TRBJ1-5; d_call: NA; clone_size: few; cdr3_nt: TGCGCCAGCAGCTTGGAAGTGAATCAGCCCCAGCATTTT; cdr3_aa: CASSLEVNQPQHF